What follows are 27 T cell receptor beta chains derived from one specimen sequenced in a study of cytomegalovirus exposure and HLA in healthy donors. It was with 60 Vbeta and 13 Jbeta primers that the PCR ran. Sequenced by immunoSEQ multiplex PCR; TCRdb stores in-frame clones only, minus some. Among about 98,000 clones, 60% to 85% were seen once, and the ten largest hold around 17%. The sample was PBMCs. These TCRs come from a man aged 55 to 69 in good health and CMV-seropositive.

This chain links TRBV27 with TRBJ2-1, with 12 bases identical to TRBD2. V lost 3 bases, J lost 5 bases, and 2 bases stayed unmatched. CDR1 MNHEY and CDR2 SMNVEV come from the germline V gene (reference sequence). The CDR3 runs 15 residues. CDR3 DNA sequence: TGTGCCAGCAGTTTTCCTAGCGGGGGGGACAATGAGCAGTTCTTC. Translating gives CASSFPSGGDNEQFF.

CDR3 residues: CASGLIGGPSYYEQYF. In nucleotides, the CDR3 is TGTGCTAGTGGTTTAATAGGGGGACCCTCCTATTACGAGCAGTACTTC. This chain joins TRBV12-5 and TRBJ2-7, with TRBD1 as a possible D gene (6 bases). The CDR3 loop spans 16 amino acids. V lost 3 bases and J lost 4, with 19 bases in between. CDR1 LGHNT and CDR2 FRNRAP come from the germline V gene.

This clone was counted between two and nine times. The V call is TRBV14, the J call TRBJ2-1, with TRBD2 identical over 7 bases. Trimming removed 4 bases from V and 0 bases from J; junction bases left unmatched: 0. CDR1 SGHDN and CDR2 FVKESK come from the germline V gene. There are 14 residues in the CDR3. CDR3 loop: CASSRGGSYNEQFF. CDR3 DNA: TGTGCCAGCAGCCGGGGGGGCTCCTACAATGAGCAGTTCTTC.

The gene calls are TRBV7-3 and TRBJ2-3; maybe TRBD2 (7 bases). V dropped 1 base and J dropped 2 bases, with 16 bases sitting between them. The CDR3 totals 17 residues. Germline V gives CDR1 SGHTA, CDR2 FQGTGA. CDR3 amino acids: CASSLILYGGHTDTQYF. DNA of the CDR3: TGTGCCAGCAGCTTAATCCTTTACGGGGGGCACACAGATACGCAGTATTTT.

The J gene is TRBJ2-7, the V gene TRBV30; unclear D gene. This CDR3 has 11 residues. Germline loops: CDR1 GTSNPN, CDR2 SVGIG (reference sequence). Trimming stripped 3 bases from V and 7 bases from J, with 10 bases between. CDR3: CAWRSDWEQYF. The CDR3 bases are TGTGCCTGGAGGAGCGACTGGGAGCAGTACTTC. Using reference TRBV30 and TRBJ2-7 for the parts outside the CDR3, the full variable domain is SQTIHQWPATLVQPVGSPLSLECTVEGTSNPNLYWYRQAAGRGLQLLFYSVGIGQISSEVPQNLSASRPQDRQFILSSKKLLLSDSGFYLCAWRSDWEQYFGPGTRLTVT.

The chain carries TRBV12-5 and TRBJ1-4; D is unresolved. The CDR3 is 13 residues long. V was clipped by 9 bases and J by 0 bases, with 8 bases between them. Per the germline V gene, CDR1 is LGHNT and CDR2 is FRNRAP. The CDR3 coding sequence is TGTGCTAGCCTTCCGTCAACTAATGAAAAACTGTTTTTT. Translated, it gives CASLPSTNEKLFF.

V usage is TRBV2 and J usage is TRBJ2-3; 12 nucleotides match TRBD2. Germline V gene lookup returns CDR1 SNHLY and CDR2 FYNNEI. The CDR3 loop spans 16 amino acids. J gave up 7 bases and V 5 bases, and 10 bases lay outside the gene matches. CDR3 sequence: CASSFGLAGTTHTQYF. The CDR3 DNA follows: TGTGCCAGCAGTTTCGGACTAGCGGGGACGACCCATACGCAGTATTTT.

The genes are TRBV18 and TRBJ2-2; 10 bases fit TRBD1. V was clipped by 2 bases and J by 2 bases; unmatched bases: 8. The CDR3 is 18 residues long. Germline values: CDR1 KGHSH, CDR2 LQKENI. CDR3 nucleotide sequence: TGTGCCAGCTCACCAACTGGGACAGGGGTCTCAAACACCGGGGAGCTGTTTTTT. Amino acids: CASSPTGTGVSNTGELFF.

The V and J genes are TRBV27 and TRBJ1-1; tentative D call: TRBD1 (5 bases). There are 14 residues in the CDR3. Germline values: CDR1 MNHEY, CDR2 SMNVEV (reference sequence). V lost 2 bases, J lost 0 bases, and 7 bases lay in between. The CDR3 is CASSLRGLNTEAFF. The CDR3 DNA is TGTGCCAGCAGTTTAAGGGGCTTGAACACTGAAGCTTTCTTT.

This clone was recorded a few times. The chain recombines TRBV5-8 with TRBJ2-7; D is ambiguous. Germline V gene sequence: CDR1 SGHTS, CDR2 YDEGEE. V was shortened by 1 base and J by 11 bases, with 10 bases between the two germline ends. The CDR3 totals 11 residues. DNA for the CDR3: TGTGCCAGCAGCTTGCTGGAGTGGGAGTACTTC. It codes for CASSLLEWEYF.

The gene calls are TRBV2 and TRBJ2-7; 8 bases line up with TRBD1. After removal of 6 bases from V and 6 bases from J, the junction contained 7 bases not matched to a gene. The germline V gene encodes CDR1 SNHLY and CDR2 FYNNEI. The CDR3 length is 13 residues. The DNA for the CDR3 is TGTGCCAGCAGCTGGACAGGGCGACCCGAGCAGTACTTC. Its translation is CASSWTGRPEQYF.

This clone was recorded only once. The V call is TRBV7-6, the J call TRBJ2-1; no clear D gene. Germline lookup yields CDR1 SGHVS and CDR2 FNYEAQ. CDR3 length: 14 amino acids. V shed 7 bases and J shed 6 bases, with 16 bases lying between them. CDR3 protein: CASKLLSSGNEQFF. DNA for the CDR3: TGTGCCAGCAAGCTCCTCTCCTCTGGCAATGAGCAGTTCTTC.

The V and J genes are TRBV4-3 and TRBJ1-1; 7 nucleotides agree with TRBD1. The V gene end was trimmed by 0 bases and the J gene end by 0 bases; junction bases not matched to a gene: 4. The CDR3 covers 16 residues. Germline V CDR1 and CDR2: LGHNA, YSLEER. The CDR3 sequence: CASSQDTGVLNTEAFF. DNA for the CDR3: TGCGCCAGCAGCCAAGATACAGGGGTCCTGAACACTGAAGCTTTCTTT.

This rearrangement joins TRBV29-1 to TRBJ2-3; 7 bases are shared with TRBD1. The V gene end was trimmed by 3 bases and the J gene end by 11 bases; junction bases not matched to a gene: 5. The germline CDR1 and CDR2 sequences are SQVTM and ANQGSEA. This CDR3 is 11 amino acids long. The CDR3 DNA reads TGCAGCGTTGAGGGACAGTCCCTGCAGTATTTT. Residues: CSVEGQSLQYF.

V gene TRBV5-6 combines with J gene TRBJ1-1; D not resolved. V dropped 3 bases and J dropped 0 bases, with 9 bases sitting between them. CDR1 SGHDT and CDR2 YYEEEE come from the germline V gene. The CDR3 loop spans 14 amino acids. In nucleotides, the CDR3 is TGTGCCAGCAGCTGGCGGGAAATGAACACTGAAGCTTTCTTT. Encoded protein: CASSWREMNTEAFF.

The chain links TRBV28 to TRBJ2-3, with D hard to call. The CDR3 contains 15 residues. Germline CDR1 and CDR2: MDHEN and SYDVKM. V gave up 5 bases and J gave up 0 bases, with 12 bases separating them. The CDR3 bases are TGTGCCAGCAGTGCCGAGCTACCTAGCACAGATACGCAGTATTTT. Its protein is CASSAELPSTDTQYF.

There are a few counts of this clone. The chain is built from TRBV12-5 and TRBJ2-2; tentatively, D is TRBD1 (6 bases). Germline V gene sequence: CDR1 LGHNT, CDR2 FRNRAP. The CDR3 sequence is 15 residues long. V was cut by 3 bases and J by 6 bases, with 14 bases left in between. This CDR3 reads CASGLTGKTSGELFF. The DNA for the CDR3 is TGTGCTAGTGGTTTAACAGGGAAGACATCCGGGGAGCTGTTTTTT. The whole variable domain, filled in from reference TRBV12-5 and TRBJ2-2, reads DARVTQTPRHKVTEMGQEVTMRCQPILGHNTVFWYRQTMMQGLELLAYFRNRAPLDDSGMPKDRFSAEMPDATLATLKIQPSEPRDSAVYFCASGLTGKTSGELFFGEGSRLTVL.

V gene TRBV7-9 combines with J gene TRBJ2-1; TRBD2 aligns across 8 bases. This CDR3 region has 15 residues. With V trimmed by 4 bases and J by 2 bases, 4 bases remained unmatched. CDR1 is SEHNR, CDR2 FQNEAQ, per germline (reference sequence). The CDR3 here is CASSSSGGPYNEQFF. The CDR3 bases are TGTGCCAGCAGCTCCTCGGGGGGGCCCTACAATGAGCAGTTCTTC.

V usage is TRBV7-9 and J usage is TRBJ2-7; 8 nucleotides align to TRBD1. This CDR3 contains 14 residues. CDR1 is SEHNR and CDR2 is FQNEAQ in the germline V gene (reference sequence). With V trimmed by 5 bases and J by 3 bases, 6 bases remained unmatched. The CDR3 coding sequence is TGTGCCAGCAGCACCGACAGGGGCAACTACGAGCAGTACTTC. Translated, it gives CASSTDRGNYEQYF.

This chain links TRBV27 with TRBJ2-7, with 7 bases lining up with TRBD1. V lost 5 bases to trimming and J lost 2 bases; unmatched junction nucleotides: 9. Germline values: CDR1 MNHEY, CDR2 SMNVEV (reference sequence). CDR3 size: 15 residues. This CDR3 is CASSLGQEWTYEQYF. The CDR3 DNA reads TGTGCCAGCAGTCTAGGACAGGAATGGACCTACGAGCAGTACTTC.

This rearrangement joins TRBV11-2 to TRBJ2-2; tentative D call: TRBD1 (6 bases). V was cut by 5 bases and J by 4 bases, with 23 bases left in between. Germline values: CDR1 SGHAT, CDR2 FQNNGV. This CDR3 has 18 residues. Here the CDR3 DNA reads TGTGCCAGCAGCGCCCCATATGACCGGACAGACTTCACCGGGGAGCTGTTTTTT. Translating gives CASSAPYDRTDFTGELFF.

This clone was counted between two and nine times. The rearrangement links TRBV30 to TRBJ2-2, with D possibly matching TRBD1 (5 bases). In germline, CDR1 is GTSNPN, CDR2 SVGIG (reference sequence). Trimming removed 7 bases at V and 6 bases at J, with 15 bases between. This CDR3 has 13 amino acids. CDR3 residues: CASTRAAAGELFF. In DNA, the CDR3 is TGTGCCTCGACCAGGGCTGCCGCCGGGGAGCTGTTTTTT.

The CDR3 here is CASKEQGQFYEQYF. The CDR3 DNA sequence: TGTGCCAGCAAAGAACAGGGGCAGTTCTACGAGCAGTACTTC. The chain combines TRBV2 with TRBJ2-7; 7 bases align to TRBD1. CDR1 SNHLY and CDR2 FYNNEI come from the germline V gene. The ends lost 7 bases at V and 3 bases at J; junction bases unmatched: 9. This CDR3 contains 14 residues.

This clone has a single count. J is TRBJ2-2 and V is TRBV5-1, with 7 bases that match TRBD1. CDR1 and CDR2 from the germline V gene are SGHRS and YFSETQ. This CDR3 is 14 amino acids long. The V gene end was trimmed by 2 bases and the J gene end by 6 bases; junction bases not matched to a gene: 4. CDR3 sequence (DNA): TGCGCCAGCAGCTTAGACAGGGTGGCCGGGGAGCTGTTTTTT. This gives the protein CASSLDRVAGELFF. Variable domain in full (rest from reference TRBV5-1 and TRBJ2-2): KAGVTQTPRYLIKTRGQQVTLSCSPISGHRSVSWYQQTPGQGLQFLFEYFSETQRNKGNFPGRFSGRQFSNSRSEMNVSTLELGDSALYLCASSLDRVAGELFFGEGSRLTVL.

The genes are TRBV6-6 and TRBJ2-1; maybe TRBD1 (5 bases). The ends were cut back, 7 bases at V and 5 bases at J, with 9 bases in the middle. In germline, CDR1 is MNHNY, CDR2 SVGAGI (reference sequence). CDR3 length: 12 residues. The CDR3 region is CASTVRDNEQFF. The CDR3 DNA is TGTGCCAGCACGGTCAGGGACAATGAGCAGTTCTTC.

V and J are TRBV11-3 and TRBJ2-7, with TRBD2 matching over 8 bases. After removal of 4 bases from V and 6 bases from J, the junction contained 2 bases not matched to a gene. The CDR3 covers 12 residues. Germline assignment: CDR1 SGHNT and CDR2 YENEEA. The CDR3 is CASSSGGLEQYF. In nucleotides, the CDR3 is TGTGCCAGCAGCTCGGGGGGGCTCGAGCAGTACTTC.

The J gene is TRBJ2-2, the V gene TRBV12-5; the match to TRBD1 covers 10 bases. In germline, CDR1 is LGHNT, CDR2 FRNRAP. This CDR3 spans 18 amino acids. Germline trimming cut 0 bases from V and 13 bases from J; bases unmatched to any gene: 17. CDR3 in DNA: TGTGCTAGTGGTTTGGTTCCCAAGGGACAGGGGAGATATTTTGGGCTGTTTTTT. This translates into CASGLVPKGQGRYFGLFF.